This T cell receptor (beta chain) was documented in a study of brain T cells in children with intractable seizures. Method: immunoSEQ multiplex PCR; TCRdb's copy keeps in-frame clones and lacks some. The table records 55,000 to 80,000 clones, around 96% of them present only once. CDR3 length: 15 residues. V dropped 0 bases and J dropped 5 bases, with 11 bases sitting between them. The germline V gene has CDR1 SGHRS and CDR2 YFSETQ. Surgery cases with the highest brain T cell transcript signatures were chosen for sequencing. The rearrangement links TRBV5-1 to TRBJ1-4; a possible D gene is TRBD1 (6 bases). The receptor's source is a boy less than two years old with focal cortical dysplasia and intractable seizures. Specimen: peripheral blood, collected at surgery. The CDR3 region has the DNA TGCGCCAGCAGCTTGGGCGGGGGCGACAATGAAAAACTGTTTTTT. This gives the protein CASSLGGGDNEKLFF. Drawing the rest from reference TRBV5-1 and TRBJ1-4, the complete variable domain is KAGVTQTPRYLIKTRGQQVTLSCSPISGHRSVSWYQQTPGQGLQFLFEYFSETQRNKGNFPGRFSGRQFSNSRSEMNVSTLELGDSALYLCASSLGGGDNEKLFFGSGTQLSVL.